This paragraph covers one T cell receptor beta chain sequence. Its antigen is unknown. The assay was immunoSEQ multiplex PCR, and TCRdb's table has in-frame clones only and misses some. The table shows about 5,400 clones, with around two thirds occurring only once. The sample comes from a study of CD8 T cell repertoires and HIV-1 epitope variants. Study-level background: Separate wells received one of Twenty-five Gag or Nef variant peptides. Study observations and caveats: This assay reports beta chains of antigen-expanded cells, not T cell function.

Germline CDR1 is MNHNY and CDR2 is SVGAGI (reference sequence). The CDR3 length is 14 residues. The V end was cut by 0 bases, the J end by 1 base, with 6 bases between. The chain has TRBV6-6 and TRBJ2-5; perhaps TRBD2 as D (5 bases). Sequenced input: cultured CD8+ T cells derived from PBMCs. The receptor was isolated from a male donor with HIV. Written as DNA, the CDR3 is TGTGCCAGCAGTTACTCGGAGGTCCAAGAGACCCAGTACTTC. This sequence encodes CASSYSEVQETQYF.